These T cell receptor beta chains were read from a single sample in a study of cytomegalovirus exposure and HLA in healthy donors. Clones were read by immunoSEQ multiplex PCR, and TCRdb kept only the in-frame ones, dropping some. The repertoire holds approximately 110,000 clones, 77% seen once, with roughly 12% in the top ten. Sample: PBMCs. These receptors originate from a woman aged 35 to 49 in good health and CMV-seropositive. Each CDR3 is given with its conserved first and last residue. Fields, in order: CDR3 protein, CDR3 DNA, V gene, D gene, clone size, J gene. The D gene is left open where the match is weak. The size of a clone is reported for some rows only, either as once, few or many, or as a class for expanded clones.

CDR3: CASGPSGTSTDTQYF; DNA: TGTGCCAGCGGACCTAGCGGCACTAGCACAGATACGCAGTATTTT; V: TRBV2; D: TRBD2; size: once; J: TRBJ2-3
CDR3: CSVRSGTSDTQYF; DNA: TGCAGCGTGAGGAGCGGGACATCAGATACGCAGTATTTT; V: TRBV29-1; D: -; size: -; J: TRBJ2-3
CDR3: CASSQDRGVGSPLHF; DNA: TGTGCCAGCAGCCAGGACAGGGGGGTTGGGTCACCCCTCCACTTT; V: TRBV28; D: TRBD1; size: -; J: TRBJ1-6
CDR3: CASSSGLAGGTDTQYF; DNA: TGTGCCAGCAGCTCGGGACTAGCGGGAGGAACAGATACGCAGTATTTT; V: TRBV7-3; D: TRBD2; size: once; J: TRBJ2-3
CDR3: CASSQGASGSTDTQYF; DNA: TGTGCCAGCAGCCAAGGGGCTAGCGGGAGTACAGATACGCAGTATTTT; V: TRBV7-3; D: TRBD2; size: -; J: TRBJ2-3
CDR3: CASSLNGGTGTEAFF; DNA: TGCGCCAGCAGCTTGAATGGGGGGACCGGCACTGAAGCTTTCTTT; V: TRBV5-1; D: -; size: once; J: TRBJ1-1
CDR3: CAIRGGTWDTQYF; DNA: TGTGCCATCAGGGGCGGGACGTGGGATACGCAGTATTTT; V: TRBV10-3; D: -; size: -; J: TRBJ2-3
CDR3: CASSLRGTNEKLFF; DNA: TGTGCCAGCAGCTTGAGGGGGACTAATGAAAAACTGTTTTTT; V: TRBV7-9; D: -; size: -; J: TRBJ1-4
CDR3: CASSLASGGQGEKLFF; DNA: TGTGCCAGCAGCTTAGCATCGGGGGGTCAGGGCGAAAAACTGTTTTTT; V: TRBV7-9; D: -; size: few; J: TRBJ1-4
CDR3: CASSPPGQAFSTEAFF; DNA: TGTGCCAGCTCACCACCGGGACAGGCATTTTCCACTGAAGCTTTCTTT; V: TRBV18; D: TRBD1; size: once; J: TRBJ1-1
CDR3: CASRPLGGRRSRYGYTF; DNA: TGTGCCAGCAGACCTTTGGGGGGGCGCAGGAGTCGCTATGGCTACACCTTC; V: TRBV28; D: -; size: -; J: TRBJ1-2
CDR3: CAWSVGSEQYF; DNA: TGTGCCTGGAGTGTAGGGAGCGAGCAGTACTTC; V: TRBV30; D: -; size: -; J: TRBJ2-7
CDR3: CATLGGGRYTQYF; DNA: TGTGCCACCCTTGGGGGGGGCCGATATACGCAGTATTTT; V: TRBV27; D: -; size: -; J: TRBJ2-3
CDR3: CTSSQEPSGWGEQFF; DNA: TGCACCAGCAGCCAGGAGCCTAGCGGGTGGGGAGAGCAGTTCTTC; V: TRBV1; D: -; size: few; J: TRBJ2-1
CDR3: CASSLALWSANTGELFF; DNA: TGTGCCAGCAGCCTAGCGTTATGGAGCGCGAACACCGGGGAGCTGTTTTTT; V: TRBV7-9; D: -; size: -; J: TRBJ2-2
CDR3: CASSKNRANEQFF; DNA: TGTGCCAGTAGTAAGAACAGGGCCAATGAGCAGTTCTTC; V: TRBV19; D: -; size: -; J: TRBJ2-1
CDR3: CASSLDRGLNTIYF; DNA: TGTGCCAGCAGCTTGGACAGGGGATTAAACACCATATATTTT; V: TRBV11-2; D: TRBD1; size: once; J: TRBJ1-3
CDR3: CASSLSRASANTEAFF; DNA: TGTGCCAGCAGTTTATCGCGGGCATCGGCGAACACTGAAGCTTTCTTT; V: TRBV27; D: -; size: -; J: TRBJ1-1
CDR3: CASSSQGNEQFF; DNA: TGTGCCAGCAGTTCTCAGGGAAATGAGCAGTTCTTC; V: TRBV2; D: -; size: -; J: TRBJ2-1
CDR3: CASSLAGKWRSTDTQYF; DNA: TGTGCCAGCAGCTTGGCCGGCAAGTGGAGAAGCACAGATACGCAGTATTTT; V: TRBV5-6; D: -; size: -; J: TRBJ2-3
CDR3: CASSRGTDLSYEQYF; DNA: TGTGCCAGTAGTAGGGGCACGGACCTGAGCTACGAGCAGTACTTC; V: TRBV19; D: -; size: -; J: TRBJ2-7
CDR3: CASSGMQGQPQHF; DNA: TGTGCCAGCAGTGGTATGCAGGGTCAGCCCCAGCATTTT; V: TRBV2; D: -; size: -; J: TRBJ1-5
CDR3: CASNLDRGYEQYF; DNA: TGTGCCAGCAATTTGGACAGAGGCTACGAGCAGTACTTC; V: TRBV2; D: -; size: -; J: TRBJ2-7
CDR3: CASSQVRNTEAFF; DNA: TGCGCCAGCAGCCAAGTCAGGAACACTGAAGCTTTCTTT; V: TRBV4-1; D: -; size: once; J: TRBJ1-1
CDR3: CASSYSTGGAGYGYTF; DNA: TGTGCCAGCAGTTACTCGACGGGGGGCGCAGGCTATGGCTACACCTTC; V: TRBV6-6; D: -; size: -; J: TRBJ1-2
CDR3: CARTGDRGYGYTF; DNA: TGTGCACGGACGGGGGATCGGGGCTATGGCTACACCTTC; V: TRBV30; D: -; size: few; J: TRBJ1-2
CDR3: CASSLEGDRGGYTF; DNA: TGTGCCAGTAGTCTAGAGGGAGACAGGGGCGGCTACACCTTC; V: TRBV19; D: TRBD1; size: -; J: TRBJ1-2
CDR3: CASSSLDRGHYGYTF; DNA: TGTGCCAGCAGTTCTCTAGACAGGGGGCACTATGGCTACACCTTC; V: TRBV27; D: TRBD1; size: -; J: TRBJ1-2
CDR3: CASSSQGPPYEQYF; DNA: TGTGCCAGCAGCTCGCAGGGGCCGCCCTACGAGCAGTACTTC; V: TRBV7-8; D: -; size: -; J: TRBJ2-7
CDR3: CASSPGQGREQFF; DNA: TGTGCCAGCTCACCCGGACAGGGTCGGGAGCAGTTCTTC; V: TRBV18; D: TRBD1; size: -; J: TRBJ2-1
CDR3: CASSLQGEGAPGELFF; DNA: TGTGCCAGCTCACTACAGGGTGAAGGGGCACCCGGGGAGCTGTTTTTT; V: TRBV18; D: -; size: few; J: TRBJ2-2
CDR3: CASSLGHGTAYGYTF; DNA: TGCGCCAGCAGCCTAGGCCACGGGACAGCCTATGGCTACACCTTC; V: TRBV4-1; D: TRBD1; size: -; J: TRBJ1-2
CDR3: CASSDHNTGELFF; DNA: TGTGCCAGCAGTGATCATAACACCGGGGAGCTGTTTTTT; V: TRBV25-1; D: -; size: once; J: TRBJ2-2
CDR3: CASSQVSGPLHF; DNA: TGCGCCAGCAGCCAAGTTAGCGGACCCCTCCACTTT; V: TRBV4-1; D: -; size: -; J: TRBJ1-6
CDR3: CAGGDSEAFF; DNA: TGTGCCGGGGGTGACAGTGAAGCTTTCTTT; V: TRBV30; D: -; size: -; J: TRBJ1-1
CDR3: CASSFTGTGTRRTEAFF; DNA: TGTGCCAGCAGCTTCACCGGGACAGGAACGAGGAGAACTGAAGCTTTCTTT; V: TRBV5-4; D: TRBD1; size: -; J: TRBJ1-1
CDR3: CASSIINTGELFF; DNA: TGTGCCAGTAGTATTATTAACACCGGGGAGCTGTTTTTT; V: TRBV19; D: -; size: -; J: TRBJ2-2
CDR3: CASSAVGTGGIRYTF; DNA: TGTGCCAGCAGTGCGGTGGGGACAGGGGGCATTCGCTACACCTTC; V: TRBV25-1; D: TRBD1; size: -; J: TRBJ1-2
CDR3: CASSLAQGFKNF; DNA: TGTGCCAGCAGTTTAGCCCAGGGCTTTAAGAATTTT; V: TRBV28; D: -; size: -; J: TRBJ2-3
CDR3: CASSLIGDTQYF; DNA: TGTGCCAGCAGCTTAATCGGGGATACGCAGTATTTT; V: TRBV7-3; D: -; size: few; J: TRBJ2-3
CDR3: CASSSALSSYNEQFF; DNA: TGCGCCAGCAGCTCCGCTCTGAGCTCCTACAATGAGCAGTTCTTC; V: TRBV5-1; D: -; size: -; J: TRBJ2-1
CDR3: CASTPRAGMDSPLHF; DNA: TGTGCCAGTACCCCCCGGGCAGGGATGGATTCACCCCTCCACTTT; V: TRBV19; D: -; size: -; J: TRBJ1-6
CDR3: CASSLGGSGPPGGYNEQFF; DNA: TGCGCCAGCAGCCTGGGGGGTAGCGGCCCCCCCGGTGGGTACAATGAGCAGTTCTTC; V: TRBV5-1; D: -; size: -; J: TRBJ2-1
CDR3: CATSRERGGWEKLFF; DNA: TGTGCCACCAGCAGAGAGAGGGGGGGTTGGGAAAAACTGTTTTTT; V: TRBV15; D: -; size: few; J: TRBJ1-4
CDR3: CARSLRLKYPEKLFF; DNA: TGTGCCAGAAGCTTACGGTTGAAATATCCCGAAAAACTGTTTTTT; V: TRBV5-3; D: -; size: -; J: TRBJ1-4
CDR3: CASSLDRVAGYGYTF; DNA: TGTGCCAGCAGCTTAGATCGGGTGGCCGGCTATGGCTACACCTTC; V: TRBV11-2; D: -; size: -; J: TRBJ1-2
CDR3: CASSSARGTQYF; DNA: TGTGCCAGCAGTTCGGCACGGGGTACGCAGTATTTT; V: TRBV28; D: -; size: once; J: TRBJ2-3
CDR3: CASSFDGSEAGQFF; DNA: TGTGCCAGCAGTTTCGACGGGAGCGAGGCGGGCCAGTTCTTC; V: TRBV6-1; D: -; size: -; J: TRBJ2-1
CDR3: CASSLIVGTSGEQFF; DNA: TGCGCCAGCAGCTTAATCGTAGGGACTAGTGGTGAGCAGTTCTTC; V: TRBV5-1; D: TRBD2; size: -; J: TRBJ2-1